One and the same sample provided the 27 T cell receptor beta chains below, sequenced in a study of blood T cells in healthy people across ages. PCR was performed a second time for about 7 to 11 cycles using a sample-barcoded 5' primer and a J-beta primer mix. TCRdb processed the 5' RACE reads anew with MiXCR; each CDR3 protein has one entry. In the table there are about 1.6 million distinct CDR3 sequences, 30% to 40% of which are singletons. The sequenced sample consisted of blood. These receptors were taken from a woman younger than 45 in good health.

This clonotype has a handful of counts. The chain carries TRBV29-1 and TRBJ1-6; D not resolved. Trimming removed 6 bases at V and 5 bases at J, with 11 bases between. CDR3 size: 13 residues. Germline values: CDR1 SQVTM, CDR2 ANQGSEA. Written as DNA, the CDR3 is TGCAGCGTCGGCGGGAGCGATAATTCACCCCTCCACTTT. It yields the protein CSVGGSDNSPLHF.

This clonotype was seen only a few times. This rearrangement joins TRBV6-5 to TRBJ2-1, with TRBD2 identical over 11 bases. This CDR3 has 15 amino acids. Germline trimming cut 5 bases from V and 8 bases from J; bases unmatched to any gene: 8. The V gene's germline CDR1 is MNHEY and CDR2 SVGAGI. Written as DNA, the CDR3 is TGTGCCAGCAGTATAACTAGCGGGAGTACCGATGAGCAGTTCTTC. Encoded protein: CASSITSGSTDEQFF.

V gene TRBV3-1 combines with J gene TRBJ2-2; D is perhaps TRBD2 (6 bases). CDR1 LGHDT and CDR2 YNNKEL come from the germline V gene (reference sequence). This CDR3 comprises 15 residues. Trimming left V 6 bases short and J 0 bases short, with 11 bases between. CDR3 residues: CASRSGLPNTGELFF. CDR3 coding DNA: TGTGCCAGCAGGAGCGGGCTACCGAACACCGGGGAGCTGTTTTTT.

The chain uses TRBV27 and TRBJ2-5; TRBD1 is a possible D gene (6 bases). Germline V CDR1 and CDR2: MNHEY, SMNVEV (reference sequence). This CDR3 has 15 residues. V was trimmed by 6 bases and J by 1 base, leaving 15 bases between them. The CDR3 DNA is TGTGCCAGCAGGCCAACGCAGGGGAGCCAAGAGACCCAGTACTTC. It encodes CASRPTQGSQETQYF.

This chain links TRBV6-1 with TRBJ2-5; the match to TRBD2 covers 8 bases. CDR1 is MNHNS, CDR2 SASEGT, per germline. Trimming at V came to 11 bases and at J to 7 bases, leaving 18 bases not matched to a gene. The CDR3 consists of 15 residues. The CDR3: CARKLGLGAAATQYF. The CDR3 nucleotides are TGTGCCCGCAAATTGGGACTAGGGGCCGCCGCGACCCAGTACTTC.

This clonotype appeared a few times. The chain links TRBV7-8 to TRBJ2-1; 10 bases map to TRBD2. The junction had 9 bases not matched to a gene; V was cut back by 3 bases and J by 4 bases. This CDR3 is built from 17 residues. Germline assignment: CDR1 SGHVS and CDR2 FQNEAQ. CDR3 sequence: CASSFTLAGGSYNEQFF. DNA for the CDR3: TGTGCCAGCAGCTTCACCTTAGCGGGAGGTTCATACAATGAGCAGTTCTTC.

There are a few counts of this clonotype. The chain links TRBV12-3 or TRBV12-4 to TRBJ2-3; D is uncertain. Trimming stripped 5 bases from V and 5 bases from J, with 14 bases between. The CDR3 has 14 residues. The CDR3 region has the DNA TGTGCCAGCAGTAACAGTTACTGGGGAGATACGCAGTATTTT. It specifies CASSNSYWGDTQYF.

The CDR3 nucleotides read TGCAGCGTTGAGCTGGAGCCAGTTAATGAAGCTTTCTTT. This gives the protein CSVELEPVNEAFF. This chain connects TRBV29-1 to TRBJ1-1; D is ambiguous. Per germline, CDR1 SQVTM and CDR2 ANQGSEA. This CDR3 contains 13 residues. Deletions cut 3 bases from V and 7 bases from J, with 15 bases between.

J is TRBJ1-2 and V is TRBV12-3 or TRBV12-4; unclear D gene. The V end was cut by 2 bases, the J end by 2 bases, with 15 bases between. This CDR3 has 16 amino acids. The CDR3 DNA reads TGTGCCAGCAGTTTATATCAACGAAGCCCCAACTATGGCTACACCTTC. Its protein is CASSLYQRSPNYGYTF.

The chain carries TRBV27 and TRBJ2-5; 11 bases line up with TRBD1. Germline V gives CDR1 MNHEY, CDR2 SMNVEV (reference sequence). CDR3 length equals 14 residues. V shed 3 bases, J shed 7 bases, and the junction held 4 bases outside the gene matches. The CDR3 region has the DNA TGTGCCAGCAGTTTCTCAGGACAGGGGGCGACCCAGTACTTC. This sequence encodes CASSFSGQGATQYF.

This rearrangement joins TRBV29-1 to TRBJ2-7, with 7 bases aligning to TRBD2. V gave up 2 bases and J gave up 3 bases; unmatched junction bases: 7. Germline CDR1 reads SQVTM; CDR2 reads ANQGSEA. The CDR3 length is 14 residues. The CDR3 sequence: CSVERREGLYEQYF. CDR3 DNA: TGCAGCGTTGAAAGGAGGGAGGGCCTCTACGAGCAGTACTTC.

The V gene is TRBV19, the J gene TRBJ2-1; D not certain. The germline V gene has CDR1 LNHDA and CDR2 SQIVND (reference sequence). CDR3 size: 13 residues. The V end lost 4 bases, the J end lost 5 bases, and 9 bases lay between the germline ends. Written as DNA, the CDR3 is TGTGCCAGTAGTAGAGTAGAGCACAATGAGCAGTTCTTC. The encoded protein is CASSRVEHNEQFF.

The rearrangement uses TRBV14 and TRBJ1-1; no firm D call. Trimming left V 7 bases short and J 3 bases short, with 12 bases between. CDR3 length: 13 amino acids. Germline V gene sequence: CDR1 SGHDN, CDR2 FVKESK. The CDR3 DNA reads as TGTGCCAGCACGTTGGGATCATACACTGAAGCTTTCTTT. Amino acid sequence: CASTLGSYTEAFF.

This chain links TRBV30 with TRBJ1-1; D is unresolved. V lost 2 bases and J lost 1, with 8 bases in between. Per germline, CDR1 GTSNPN and CDR2 SVGIG (reference sequence). The CDR3 has 13 residues. In nucleotides, the CDR3 is TGTGCCTGGAGTTTTAAGGGGAACACTGAAGCTTTCTTT. Amino acid sequence: CAWSFKGNTEAFF.

Concerning this clonotype: The final CDR3 position lacks the conserved phenylalanine or tryptophan, pointing to a likely read error. V usage is TRBV5-4 and J usage is TRBJ2-3, with TRBD2 matching over 11 bases. Germline V CDR1 and CDR2: SGHNT, YYREEE (reference sequence). The V and J ends lost 2 bases and 0 bases, in that order; junction bases with no gene match: 2. The CDR3 spans 16 residues. Here the CDR3 reads CASSFRLAGSTDTQYL. Here the CDR3 DNA reads TGTGCCAGCAGCTTCAGACTAGCGGGGAGCACAGATACGCAGTATCTT.

The V gene is TRBV27, the J gene TRBJ2-3; 7 bases are shared with TRBD2. The CDR3 sequence is 16 residues long. The V gene's germline CDR1 is MNHEY and CDR2 SMNVEV (reference sequence). The ends lost 1 base at V and 4 bases at J; junction bases unmatched: 8. The CDR3 DNA is TGTGCCAGCAGTTTATTCGCGGGAGCAAGTGCAGATACGCAGTATTTT. This sequence encodes CASSLFAGASADTQYF.

Details on this clonotype: One junction end disagrees with the germline gene, perhaps due to a read error. This chain links TRBV10-3 with TRBJ2-1; 8 nucleotides align to TRBD2. The CDR3 is made up of 16 amino acids. CDR1 is ENHRY, CDR2 SYGVKD, per germline. CDR3 nucleotide sequence: TGTGCCATCAGGGAGTCGGTGAGCGGGAGATACAATGAGCAGTTCTTC. This translates into CAIRESVSGRYNEQFF.

This chain links TRBV4-1 with TRBJ1-2, with 8 bases matching TRBD1. The V and J ends lost 1 base and 0 bases, in that order; junction bases with no gene match: 7. Germline V gene lookup returns CDR1 MGHRA and CDR2 YSYEKL. The CDR3 is 17 residues long. The CDR3 region has the DNA TGCGCCAGCAGCCAAGCAGTGTGGACAGGGACTAACTATGGCTACACCTTC. As protein: CASSQAVWTGTNYGYTF.

The V call is TRBV20-1, the J call TRBJ2-5, with D maybe TRBD1 (5 bases). CDR3 size: 12 residues. V lost 6 bases and J 7 bases, leaving 15 bases between the germline ends. Germline V CDR1 and CDR2: DFQATT, SNEGSKA (reference sequence). CDR3 loop: CSAKQDPGTQYF. CDR3 coding DNA: TGCAGTGCGAAACAGGACCCGGGGACCCAGTACTTC.

The chain uses TRBV9 and TRBJ2-1; TRBD2 aligns across 8 bases. CDR1 and CDR2 from the germline V gene are SGDLS and YYNGEE. V shed 3 bases, J shed 8 bases, and the junction held 10 bases outside the gene matches. The CDR3 loop spans 15 amino acids. CDR3 coding DNA: TGTGCCAGCAGCGCGACTAGCGAACCGTCCGATGAGCAGTTCTTC. This gives the protein CASSATSEPSDEQFF.

This chain connects TRBV5-1 to TRBJ2-3; tentatively, D is TRBD2 (5 bases). This CDR3 contains 14 residues. The germline CDR1 and CDR2 sequences are SGHRS and YFSETQ. The V end was cut by 10 bases, the J end by 0 bases, with 15 bases between. The CDR3 bases are TGCGCCGCCAGCAATGGACTTAGCACAGATACGCAGTATTTT. Its translation: CAASNGLSTDTQYF.

This clonotype has at least ten counts. V usage is TRBV20-1 and J usage is TRBJ2-3; 8 bases map to TRBD2. The CDR3 has 16 residues. Per the germline V gene, CDR1 is DFQATT and CDR2 is SNEGSKA (reference sequence). V gave up 0 bases and J gave up 0 bases; unmatched junction bases: 5. CDR3 sequence (DNA): TGCAGTGCTAGAGATTATGCTAGCGGGAGCACAGATACGCAGTATTTT. This encodes CSARDYASGSTDTQYF.

V and J are TRBV20-1 and TRBJ1-5; D may be TRBD1 (5 bases). CDR1 is DFQATT and CDR2 is SNEGSKA in the germline V gene (reference sequence). V lost 6 bases, J lost 3 bases, and 9 bases lay in between. The CDR3 contains 12 residues. The CDR3 protein is CSARQPNQPQHF. The CDR3 coding sequence is TGCAGTGCAAGACAGCCCAATCAGCCCCAGCATTTT.

Notes on this clonotype: This may stem from a read error, because a much larger clone lies one nucleotide away. J is TRBJ2-4 and V is TRBV7-8; D gene ambiguous. The DNA end lines up better with TRBJ2-7; the J call may be wrong. CDR1 SGHVS and CDR2 FQNEAQ come from the germline V gene. This CDR3 region has 14 residues. The CDR3 DNA reads as TGTGCCGGCAGCTTATATGCCAGTTGGGGCGAGCAGTACTTC. Its protein product is CAGSLYASWGEQYF.

The chain combines TRBV12-3 or TRBV12-4 with TRBJ2-1; D is unresolved. This CDR3 is built from 13 residues. Trimming removed 3 bases at V and 5 bases at J, with 8 bases between. This chain's CDR3 is CASSFDGHNEQFF. The CDR3 bases are TGTGCCAGCAGTTTCGACGGCCACAATGAGCAGTTCTTC.

V is TRBV7-6 and J is TRBJ1-3, with D hard to call. V lost 1 base and J 2 bases, leaving 6 bases between the germline ends. CDR3 length: 14 amino acids. From germline, CDR1 is SGHVS and CDR2 FNYEAQ. The DNA for the CDR3 is TGTGCCAGCAGCTTAGGGCAGCCTGGAAACACCATATATTTT. Encoded protein: CASSLGQPGNTIYF. Complete variable domain (other parts from reference TRBV7-6 and TRBJ1-3): GAGVSQSPRYKVTKRGQDVALRCDPISGHVSLYWYRQALGQGPEFLTYFNYEAQQDKSGLPNDRFSAERPEGSISTLTIQRTEQRDSAMYRCASSLGQPGNTIYFGEGSWLTVV.

The chain couples TRBV20-1 to TRBJ2-7; no definite D call. Germline V CDR1 and CDR2: DFQATT, SNEGSKA (reference sequence). This CDR3 is 14 amino acids long. The V end was cut by 6 bases, the J end by 1 base, with 16 bases between. The CDR3: CSALSPYYSYEQYF. In DNA, the CDR3 is TGCAGTGCCCTTTCCCCCTACTATTCCTACGAGCAGTACTTC.